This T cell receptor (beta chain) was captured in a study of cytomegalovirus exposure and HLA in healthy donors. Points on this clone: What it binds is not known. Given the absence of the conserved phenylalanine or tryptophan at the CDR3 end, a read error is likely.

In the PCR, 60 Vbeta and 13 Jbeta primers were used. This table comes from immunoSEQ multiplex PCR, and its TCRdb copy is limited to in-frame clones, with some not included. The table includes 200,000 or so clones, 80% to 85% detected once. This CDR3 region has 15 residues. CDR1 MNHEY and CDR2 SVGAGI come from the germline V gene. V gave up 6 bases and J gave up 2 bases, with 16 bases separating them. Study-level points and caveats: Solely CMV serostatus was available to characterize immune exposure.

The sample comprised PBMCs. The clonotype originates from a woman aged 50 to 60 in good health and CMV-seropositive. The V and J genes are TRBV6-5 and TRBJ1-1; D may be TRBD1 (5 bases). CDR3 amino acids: CASSLRAGPNTEAFL. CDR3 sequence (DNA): TGTGCCAGCAGCTTAAGGGCGGGGCCCAACACTGAAGCTTTCCTT.